This T cell receptor beta chain was recovered during a study of CD8 T cells in Susac syndrome. Findings and caveats of the study: The CD4+ T cell repertoires from Susac syndrome exhibited no clonal expansion.

V shed 0 bases and J shed 0 bases, with 7 bases lying between them. Germline CDR1 LGHDT, CDR2 YNNKEL (reference sequence). There are 15 residues in the CDR3. Random hexamers primed reverse transcription of roughly 0.45 to 1 ug RNA. Amplification of TCR beta CDR3 by immunoSEQ multiplex PCR spanned 54 Vbeta and 13 Jbeta. TCRdb analysed the immunoSEQ multiplex PCR reads with MiXCR anew, one entry per CDR3 protein. The top ten hold about 0.094% of the sample, which has about 240,000 distinct CDR3 sequences, approximately 95% seen once. For this clonotype: The antigen remains undetermined.

The sequenced target, TCR beta, came from blood CD8+ and CD4+ T cells. Recently defined diagnostic criteria for definite or probable disease were fulfilled by Susac syndrome patients. V is TRBV3-1 and J is TRBJ2-3; unclear D gene. This receptor was obtained from a human donor with Susac syndrome. The source material was CD4+ T cells from PBMCs. The CDR3, as DNA: TGTGCCAGCAGCCAAGAGCGGATGAGCACAGATACGCAGTATTTT. Amino acids: CASSQERMSTDTQYF.